These 27 T cell receptor beta chains were sequenced from one sample in a study of blood T cells in healthy people across ages. Alongside a J-beta primer mix, a sample-barcoded 5' primer served in a second PCR lasting about 7 to 12 cycles. From the 5' RACE reads, TCRdb called clonotypes with MiXCR, one entry per CDR3 protein. The table lists about 1 million distinct CDR3 sequences, less than 25% of them singletons. The same data also went into a second study, on T cells of mothers and their children.

The source material was blood. The receptors here all came from a girl aged 2-9 years in good health.

About this clonotype: One end of the junction is discordant with germline, which a read error may explain. CDR3 DNA: TGTGCCACCAGCGGAAAATGGCAAGAGACCCAGTACTTC. It encodes CATSGKWQETQYF. V is TRBV7-9 and J is TRBJ2-5; D may be TRBD2 (5 bases). Germline-derived CDR1 and CDR2 are SEHNR and FQNEAQ (reference sequence). This CDR3 contains 13 residues. Based on the CDR3 plus reference TRBV7-9 and TRBJ2-5, the full variable domain is DTGVSQNPRHKITKRGQNVTFRCDPISEHNRLYWYRQTLGQGPEFLTYFQNEAQLEKSRLLSDRFSAERPKGSFSTLEIQRTEQGDSAMYLCATSGKWQETQYFGPGTRLLVL.

This clonotype was seen a handful of times. The J gene is TRBJ2-3, the V gene TRBV29-1; possible D gene TRBD1, 6 bases. This CDR3 is 14 amino acids long. Germline CDR1 is SQVTM and CDR2 is ANQGSEA. Trimming removed 7 bases at V and 8 bases at J, with 22 bases between. As DNA, the CDR3 is TGCAGCGCTCCCGCCCAGACAGGCCGTATTACGCAGTATTTT. Its translation is CSAPAQTGRITQYF.

This clonotype has a handful of counts. This chain connects TRBV12-3 or TRBV12-4 to TRBJ2-7, with D unclear. The CDR3 has 14 residues. V dropped 6 bases and J dropped 0 bases, with 12 bases sitting between them. DNA for the CDR3: TGTGCCAGCAGGCCAACCTTGAGCTCCTACGAGCAGTACTTC. The encoded protein is CASRPTLSSYEQYF.

The chain combines TRBV7-3 with TRBJ2-1, with 7 bases that match TRBD1. The CDR3 covers 16 residues. Trimming removed 1 base from V and 4 bases from J; junction bases left unmatched: 7. CDR1 and CDR2 from the germline V gene are SGHTA and FQGTGA. As DNA, the CDR3 is TGTGCCAGCAGCTTAATCCCAGGGGGTCCTTACAATGAGCAGTTCTTC. Its translation: CASSLIPGGPYNEQFF.

The chain employs TRBV7-9 and TRBJ2-4; 7 nucleotides line up with TRBD1. From germline, CDR1 is SEHNR and CDR2 FQNEAQ (reference sequence). Losses at the gene ends were 5 bases for V and 2 bases for J; bases not matched to a gene: 6. There are 15 residues in the CDR3. CDR3 DNA sequence: TGTGCCAGCAGCGAGGGGACAGATTCCAAAAACATTCAGTACTTC. This codes for CASSEGTDSKNIQYF.

The genes are TRBV20-1 and TRBJ1-1; D gene ambiguous. The germline CDR1 and CDR2 sequences are DFQATT and SNEGSKA (reference sequence). CDR3 size: 12 residues. The CDR3 nucleotides are TGCAGATTTAAGACTCGGGACACTGAAGCTTTCTTT. This translates into CRFKTRDTEAFF.

There are many counts of this clonotype. The chain has TRBV9 and TRBJ2-3; the D is unclear. Trimming took 0 bases from V and 0 from J, leaving 2 bases between them. The CDR3 consists of 13 residues. CDR1 is SGDLS and CDR2 is YYNGEE in the germline V gene. The CDR3 spells CASSVVSTDTQYF. The DNA of the CDR3 is TGTGCCAGCAGCGTAGTTAGCACAGATACGCAGTATTTT.

This clonotype occurred a few times. A junction boundary mismatches the germline segment, possibly from a read error. The V gene is TRBV9, the J gene TRBJ1-6; D gene ambiguous. This CDR3 is 13 amino acids long. In germline, CDR1 is SGDLS, CDR2 YYNGEE. CDR3 coding DNA: TGTGCCTGCAGCGTAGAGGCGAATTCACCCCTCCACTTT. Amino acid sequence: CACSVEANSPLHF.

This chain links TRBV20-1 with TRBJ2-5, with D unresolved. CDR1 and CDR2 (germline): DFQATT, SNEGSKA (reference sequence). The CDR3 contains 14 residues. Deletions cut 1 base from V and 5 bases from J, with 14 bases between. The CDR3 spells CSARALMPVETQYF. In nucleotides, the CDR3 is TGCAGTGCTAGAGCGCTTATGCCCGTGGAGACCCAGTACTTC.

This clonotype has a handful of counts. V gene TRBV28 combines with J gene TRBJ2-7, with D hard to call. V was shortened by 1 base and J by 4 bases, with 8 bases between the two germline ends. Per germline, CDR1 MDHEN and CDR2 SYDVKM. The CDR3 is 13 residues long. CDR3 nucleotides: TGTGCCAGCAGTTTATCGGCAAATTACGAGCAGTACTTC. Protein: CASSLSANYEQYF.

This clonotype was counted ten times or more. The chain carries TRBV5-4 and TRBJ1-2; the match to TRBD1 covers 10 bases. The CDR3 covers 13 residues. Per germline, CDR1 SGHNT and CDR2 YYREEE (reference sequence). Germline trimming cut 3 bases from V and 7 bases from J; bases unmatched to any gene: 3. Written as DNA, the CDR3 is TGTGCCAGCAGCTGGGGGACAGGGGCTGGCTACACCTTC. This gives the protein CASSWGTGAGYTF.

The rearrangement uses TRBV4-1 and TRBJ2-1; TRBD2 matches at 9 bases. V lost 7 bases and J lost 9; bases outside the gene matches: 19. Germline V gene sequence: CDR1 MGHRA, CDR2 YSYEKL. The CDR3 has 17 residues. CDR3 DNA sequence: TGCGCCAGCAAACAGGACTCGACTAGCGGACCTTTGGGTGAGCAGTTCTTC. Its translation: CASKQDSTSGPLGEQFF.

This clonotype showed up just once. Mismatch with germline at one junction end may stem from a read error. The V call is TRBV12-3 or TRBV12-4, the J call TRBJ2-7; D unresolved. This CDR3 has 12 amino acids. CDR3 coding DNA: TGTGCCAGCAGTCTCAGCTCCTACGACCAGTACTTC. It codes for CASSLSSYDQYF.

This clonotype was observed a few times. The V gene is TRBV20-1, the J gene TRBJ2-5; the match to TRBD2 covers 9 bases. This CDR3 contains 14 residues. J was trimmed by 4 bases and V by 3 bases; bases with no gene match: 6. Germline CDR1 reads DFQATT; CDR2 reads SNEGSKA (reference sequence). The chain's CDR3 is CSARGGLAIETQYF. DNA of the CDR3: TGCAGTGCTAGGGGAGGACTAGCGATAGAGACCCAGTACTTC.

This chain connects TRBV5-1 to TRBJ2-5, with D perhaps assigned TRBD1 or TRBD2 (5 bases each). The last part of the DNA fits TRBJ2-1 better; the J call may be wrong. The CDR3 contains 17 residues. The germline V gene has CDR1 SGHRS and CDR2 YFSETQ. CDR3: CASSSVSFTGLGDEQFF. The CDR3 DNA follows: TGCGCCAGCAGCTCCGTGAGTTTTACGGGCCTGGGGGATGAGCAGTTCTTC.

In its sample, this clonotype was seen a few times. The chain is built from TRBV20-1 and TRBJ1-4; TRBD1 matches 8 bases. The CDR3 has 15 amino acids. V shed 0 bases and J 3 bases; nucleotides not matched to a gene: 3. Germline assignment: CDR1 DFQATT and CDR2 SNEGSKA (reference sequence). CDR3 sequence reads: CSARDRTGPNEKLFF. In DNA, the CDR3 is TGCAGTGCTAGAGACCGGACAGGGCCTAATGAAAAACTGTTTTTT.

This sequence joins TRBV7-9 and TRBJ2-6; D is uncertain. The V and J ends lost 7 bases and 4 bases respectively, with 11 bases between them. This CDR3 is 14 amino acids long. Germline V CDR1 and CDR2: SEHNR, FQNEAQ (reference sequence). This CDR3 reads CASNSYSGANVLTF. The CDR3 DNA is TGTGCCAGCAATTCTTACTCGGGGGCCAACGTCCTGACTTTC.

The J gene is TRBJ2-1, the V gene TRBV29-1, with D possibly being TRBD2 (5 bases). Germline CDR1 and CDR2: SQVTM and ANQGSEA. The CDR3 runs 10 residues. CDR3 sequence reads: CSHSRGEQFF. The CDR3 DNA follows: TGCAGTCATTCTCGGGGTGAGCAGTTCTTC.

This chain's CDR3 is CASSRRFVYEQYF. In nucleotides, the CDR3 is TGTGCCAGCTCGAGGCGGTTCGTTTACGAGCAGTACTTC. The chain uses TRBV21-1 and TRBJ2-5. The DNA end is a closer match to TRBJ2-7, so the J assignment may be wrong. TRBV21-1 is termed a pseudogene. The CDR3 has 13 residues.

This clonotype was seen more than once but under ten times. J is TRBJ1-2 and V is TRBV19; no reliable D call. V was clipped by 1 base and J by 4 bases, with 7 bases between them. Germline CDR1 reads LNHDA; CDR2 reads SQIVND (reference sequence). The CDR3 is made up of 13 amino acids. CDR3 sequence (DNA): TGTGCCAGTAGTATAGGGACGGCCTATGGCTACACCTTC. This translates into CASSIGTAYGYTF.

The chain employs TRBV14 and TRBJ2-5, with D uncertain. The closer fit of TRBJ2-1 to the DNA end suggests the J call may be wrong. There are 12 residues in the CDR3. Per germline, CDR1 SGHDN and CDR2 FVKESK. The CDR3 DNA follows: TGTGCCAGCAGCCAGGAAGACCGTGAGCAGTTCTTC. Amino acid sequence: CASSQEDREQFF.

In this sample, this clonotype turned up a few times. The V call is TRBV20-1, the J call TRBJ1-1; the D is unclear. CDR3 length: 14 residues. Germline V lookup: CDR1 DFQATT, CDR2 SNEGSKA (reference sequence). DNA for the CDR3: TGCAGCGTCCCCCAAAACGGGCAGAACACTGAAGCTTTCTTT. Translating it yields CSVPQNGQNTEAFF.

The genes are TRBV16 and TRBJ2-7; D is undetermined. The CDR3 totals 13 residues. V lost 1 base, J lost 6 bases, and 10 bases lay in between. The germline CDR1 and CDR2 sequences are KGHSY and FQNENV. The CDR3 DNA reads TGTGCCAGCAGCCAATTTTTCGGATCCGAGCAGTACTTC. Amino acid sequence: CASSQFFGSEQYF.

The chain combines TRBV20-1 with TRBJ2-3; D ambiguous. This CDR3 contains 14 residues. Germline CDR1 is DFQATT and CDR2 is SNEGSKA (reference sequence). V lost 3 bases and J 0 bases, leaving 10 bases between the germline ends. The CDR3 loop reads CSASAAPSTDTQYF. The CDR3 nucleotides read TGCAGTGCTAGTGCGGCTCCTAGCACAGATACGCAGTATTTT.

This clonotype showed up just a few times. The genes are TRBV5-1 and TRBJ1-3, with unresolved D. Germline assignment: CDR1 SGHRS and CDR2 YFSETQ. The CDR3 sequence is 15 residues long. V lost 0 bases to trimming and J lost 0 bases, with 7 bases between them. CDR3 residues: CASSLVAGSGNTIYF. CDR3 nucleotide sequence: TGCGCCAGCAGCTTGGTGGCGGGCTCTGGAAACACCATATATTTT.

This chain joins TRBV5-1 and TRBJ2-5; the D gene is possibly TRBD2 (5 bases). CDR3 length: 13 residues. With 7 bases removed from V and 5 bases from J, the gap between germline ends came to 15 bases. Per the germline V gene, CDR1 is SGHRS and CDR2 is YFSETQ. For the CDR3, the DNA is TGCGCCAGCTGCATGGACTTCGGTGAGACCCAGTACTTC. It codes for CASCMDFGETQYF.

This clonotype was seen more than once but under ten times. The genes are TRBV14 and TRBJ1-2; 9 bases are a match to TRBD1. The CDR3 loop spans 14 amino acids. Germline loops: CDR1 SGHDN, CDR2 FVKESK. Losses at the gene ends were 4 bases for V and 9 bases for J; bases not matched to a gene: 9. The CDR3 DNA reads as TGTGCCAGCAGCCCCCCCGGGACAGGGCTCAGCTACACCTTC. Translation gives CASSPPGTGLSYTF.